Given below is one T cell receptor beta chain in context. The data belong to a study of blood T cell repertoires in COVID-19. Two negative PCRs, clearance, or symptom resolution characterized the recovered Cohort 3 donors. The CDR3 runs 15 residues. Germline V gene data show CDR1 as LNHDA and CDR2 as SQIVND (reference sequence). The V end lost 5 bases, the J end lost 8 bases, and 21 bases lay between the germline ends. TCRdb's copy holds only in-frame clones and misses some; the assay was immunoSEQ multiplex PCR. This table holds around 250,000 clones, about 88% found once. The sequence was collected from a woman aged 50 to 65 who had recovered from COVID-19. What was sequenced was PBMCs or T cells enriched from blood (not recorded which). V usage is TRBV19 and J usage is TRBJ1-2; TRBD1 is a possible D gene (5 bases). CDR3 sequence reads: CASSHTSTEVYGYTF. Here the CDR3 DNA reads TGTGCCAGTAGTCACACATCGACAGAAGTTTACGGCTACACCTTC.